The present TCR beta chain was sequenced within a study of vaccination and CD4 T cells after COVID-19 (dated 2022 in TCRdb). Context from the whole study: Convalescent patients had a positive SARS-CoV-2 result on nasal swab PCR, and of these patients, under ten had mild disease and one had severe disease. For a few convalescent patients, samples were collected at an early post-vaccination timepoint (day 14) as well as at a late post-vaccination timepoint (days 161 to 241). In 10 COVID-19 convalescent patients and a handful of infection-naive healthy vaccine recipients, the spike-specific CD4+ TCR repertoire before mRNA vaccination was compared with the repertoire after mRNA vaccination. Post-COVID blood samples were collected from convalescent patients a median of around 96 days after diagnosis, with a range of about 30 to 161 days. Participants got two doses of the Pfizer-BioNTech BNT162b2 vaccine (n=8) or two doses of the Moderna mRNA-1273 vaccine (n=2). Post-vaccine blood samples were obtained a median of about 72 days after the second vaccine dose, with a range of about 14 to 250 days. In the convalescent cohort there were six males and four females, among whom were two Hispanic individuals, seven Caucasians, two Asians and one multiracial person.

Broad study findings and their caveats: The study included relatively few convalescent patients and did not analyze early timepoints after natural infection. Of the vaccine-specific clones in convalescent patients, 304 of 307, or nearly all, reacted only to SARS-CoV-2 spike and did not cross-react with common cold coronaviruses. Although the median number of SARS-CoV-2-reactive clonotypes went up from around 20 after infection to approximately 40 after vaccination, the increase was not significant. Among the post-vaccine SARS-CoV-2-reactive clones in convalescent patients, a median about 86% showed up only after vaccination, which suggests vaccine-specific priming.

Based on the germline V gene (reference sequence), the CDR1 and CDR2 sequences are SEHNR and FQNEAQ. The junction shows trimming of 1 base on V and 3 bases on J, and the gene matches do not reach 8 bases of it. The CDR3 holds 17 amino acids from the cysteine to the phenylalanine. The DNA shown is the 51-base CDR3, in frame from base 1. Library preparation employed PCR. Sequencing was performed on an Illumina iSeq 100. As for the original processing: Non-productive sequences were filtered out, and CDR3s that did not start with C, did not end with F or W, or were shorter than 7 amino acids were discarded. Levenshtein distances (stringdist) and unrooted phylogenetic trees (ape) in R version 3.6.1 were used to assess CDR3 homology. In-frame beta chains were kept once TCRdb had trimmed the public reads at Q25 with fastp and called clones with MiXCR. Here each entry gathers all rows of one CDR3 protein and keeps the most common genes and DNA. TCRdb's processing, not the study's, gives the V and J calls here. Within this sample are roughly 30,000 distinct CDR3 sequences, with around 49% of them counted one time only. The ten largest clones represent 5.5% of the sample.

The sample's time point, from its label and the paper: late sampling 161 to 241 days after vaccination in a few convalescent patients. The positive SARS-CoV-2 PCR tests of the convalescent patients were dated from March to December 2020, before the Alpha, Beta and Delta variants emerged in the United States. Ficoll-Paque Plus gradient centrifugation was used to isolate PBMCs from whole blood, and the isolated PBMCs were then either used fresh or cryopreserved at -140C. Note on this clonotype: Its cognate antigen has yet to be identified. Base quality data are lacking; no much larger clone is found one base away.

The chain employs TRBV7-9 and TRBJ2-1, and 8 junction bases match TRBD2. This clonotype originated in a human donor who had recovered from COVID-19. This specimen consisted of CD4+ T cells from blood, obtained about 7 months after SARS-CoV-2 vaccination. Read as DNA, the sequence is TGTGCCAGCAGCTTAGTGGCGGGAGGACCCTACTACAATGAGCAGTTCTTC. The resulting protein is CASSLVAGGPYYNEQFF.